This T cell receptor (beta chain) was retrieved from a study of blood T cell repertoires in COVID-19. Study-wide background: PBMCs, B-cell-depleted T cells, or T cells were the source of the cDNA or gDNA that made up the material.

Original processing notes: From reference gene primer amplification, estimates of nucleated cell counts were derived. TCRdb keeps only in-frame clones here, not all; method: immunoSEQ multiplex PCR. Clonal size and the V and J genes are those of that table, whereas D and trimming came from the DNA. Of about 66,000 clones in the sample, roughly nine tenths are singletons; the top ten hold 7.3%. V shed 0 bases, J shed 1 base, and the junction held 9 bases outside the gene matches. The CDR3 covers 18 residues. CDR1 SGHRS and CDR2 YFSETQ come from the germline V gene. The receptor was derived from a human donor in a cohort sampled during active COVID-19. Specimen: peripheral blood. The V gene is TRBV5-1, the J gene TRBJ1-1; 10 nucleotides line up with TRBD1. The CDR3, as DNA: TGCGCCAGCAGCTTGGGACAGGGGGCACGATCATCGAACACTGAAGCTTTCTTT. Residues: CASSLGQGARSSNTEAFF. Supplemented by reference TRBV5-1 and TRBJ1-1, the full variable domain reads KAGVTQTPRYLIKTRGQQVTLSCSPISGHRSVSWYQQTPGQGLQFLFEYFSETQRNKGNFPGRFSGRQFSNSRSEMNVSTLELGDSALYLCASSLGQGARSSNTEAFFGQGTRLTVV.